The clone carrying this T cell receptor beta chain was observed a single time. Treatment in this sample: some 20 received Ad26.COV2.S at low or high dose, single or two shots; 5 received placebo; per-sample allocation not given. The study sampled participants on day 63 after the first vaccine or placebo injection. This entry belongs to a study of Ad26.COV2.S vaccination and SARS-CoV-2 variants. V lost 5 bases and J lost 4, with 7 bases in between. Germline loops: CDR1 MNHEY, CDR2 SVGEGT. CDR3 length: 12 amino acids. Sequencing was performed with immunoSEQ multiplex PCR; in TCRdb, only in-frame clones are kept and a portion is missing. The sample lists more than 250,000 clones, approximately 87% occurring once.

The sample consisted of peripheral blood, taken in a trial of Ad26.COV2.S vaccine versus placebo. This TCR derives from a person aged 18-60 years who received the Ad26.COV2.S COVID-19 vaccine or a placebo. This rearrangement joins TRBV6-2 or TRBV6-3 to TRBJ2-3; D is unclear. CDR3 bases: TGTGCCAGCAGTGACGGGTCAGATACGCAGTATTTT. It codes for CASSDGSDTQYF.